A selection of T cell receptor beta chains follows, all from one sample in a study of T-cell reconstitution after alpha-beta-depleted transplantation in children. TCRdb redid the calling of the PCR reads with MiXCR, one entry per CDR3 protein. In the table there are some 300,000 distinct CDR3 sequences, about a tenth of which are singletons. The specimen comprised PBMCs from the stem cell graft donor, sampled from the stem cell graft. The receptors were sampled from a human donor who donated a stem cell graft to a child with acute lymphoblastic leukemia. Each CDR3 is given with its conserved first and last residue. The D gene is left open where the match is weak. Size tells how often a clone was seen (once, few, many) or the class of an expanded clone, and some rows leave it out.

size,D,J,V,CDR3,DNA
many,.,TRBJ2-1,TRBV5-1,CASSLPSGSYNEQFF,TGCGCCAGCAGCTTGCCCAGCGGCTCCTACAATGAGCAGTTCTTC
medium-sized,.,TRBJ2-1,TRBV5-1,CASSLGYSGGGNEQFF,TGCGCCAGCAGCCTTGGTTATAGCGGAGGGGGCAATGAGCAGTTCTTC
many,.,TRBJ2-3,TRBV24-1,CATSVRDIPSADTQYF,TGTGCCACCAGCGTCCGGGACATCCCTTCGGCAGATACGCAGTATTTT
.,TRBD1,TRBJ1-2,TRBV20-1,CSARGPGGDYGYTF,TGCAGTGCTAGAGGGCCAGGGGGCGACTATGGCTACACCTTC
.,.,TRBJ2-1,TRBV30,CAWGALAEQFF,TGTGCCTGGGGAGCTCTTGCTGAGCAGTTCTTC
few,.,TRBJ2-7,TRBV15,CATSGGHRGEQYF,TGTGCCACCAGCGGCGGACACCGGGGGGAGCAGTACTTC
few,TRBD2,TRBJ2-3,TRBV7-2,CASSPGGSWTDTQYF,TGTGCCAGCAGCCCGGGAGGGAGTTGGACAGATACGCAGTATTTT
.,.,TRBJ1-5,TRBV12-3/TRBV12-4,CASSLYRERQPQHF,TGTGCCAGCAGTTTATATAGGGAGCGTCAGCCCCAGCATTTT
many,.,TRBJ2-7,TRBV7-7,CASSPDRDAYEQYF,TGTGCTAGCAGCCCGGACCGGGACGCCTACGAGCAGTACTTC
many,.,TRBJ2-2,TRBV7-9,CASSPTRSTGELFF,TGTGCCAGCAGCCCCACCAGATCCACCGGGGAGCTGTTTTTT
few,.,TRBJ2-1,TRBV7-8,CASSLASDNYNEQFF,TGTGCCAGCAGCTTAGCTTCCGACAACTACAATGAGCAGTTCTTC
.,.,TRBJ2-1,TRBV27,CASRPDTANEQFF,TGTGCCAGCAGACCCGACACGGCTAATGAGCAGTTCTTC
few,.,TRBJ2-5,TRBV12-3/TRBV12-4,CASSYRRGMFQETQYF,TGTGCCAGCAGTTACCGGAGGGGGATGTTCCAAGAGACCCAGTACTTC
few,.,TRBJ2-1,TRBV7-2,CASSPTPGTPHNEQFF,TGTGCCAGCAGCCCAACTCCCGGGACACCCCACAATGAGCAGTTCTTC
.,TRBD2,TRBJ2-3,TRBV5-1,CASSLQSSGSSTDTQYF,TGCGCCAGCAGCTTACAGTCTAGCGGCTCTAGCACAGATACGCAGTATTTT
few,TRBD1,TRBJ2-3,TRBV7-7,CASSSQQGAIDTQYF,TGTGCCAGCAGTTCACAACAGGGGGCAATAGATACGCAGTATTTT
.,.,TRBJ2-7,TRBV28,CASAVAYEQYF,TGTGCCAGCGCGGTGGCCTACGAGCAGTACTTC
many,.,TRBJ1-3,TRBV4-2,CASSRVLGGSGNTIYF,TGTGCCAGCAGCCGGGTCTTGGGCGGCTCTGGAAACACCATATATTTT
.,.,TRBJ1-2,TRBV7-3,CASSLGPHVYGYTF,TGTGCCAGCAGCTTAGGGCCCCACGTTTATGGCTACACCTTC
few,TRBD2,TRBJ2-7,TRBV7-3,CASSLLPRASGMGSEQYF,TGTGCCAGCAGCTTATTGCCAAGGGCGAGCGGGATGGGGAGCGAGCAGTACTTC
few,.,TRBJ1-2,TRBV7-2,CASSQGRGRVDGYTF,TGTGCCAGCAGCCAAGGGCGCGGCAGGGTGGATGGCTACACCTTC
few,.,TRBJ2-5,TRBV12-3/TRBV12-4,CASSSKRVGAQETQYF,TGTGCCAGCAGTTCCAAGCGTGTGGGAGCCCAGGAGACCCAGTACTTC
.,.,TRBJ2-5,TRBV5-5,CASSSGGGLQETQYF,TGTGCCAGCAGCTCAGGAGGCGGGTTACAAGAGACCCAGTACTTC
few,.,TRBJ1-1,TRBV20-1,CSAYHEVGHTEAFF,TGCAGTGCCTACCACGAGGTGGGACACACTGAAGCTTTCTTT
.,TRBD2,TRBJ2-1,TRBV20-1,CSARPQTSGAYNEQFF,TGCAGTGCTAGACCCCAAACTAGCGGGGCCTACAATGAGCAGTTCTTC
few,.,TRBJ2-7,TRBV12-3/TRBV12-4,CASSSDSSTYEQYF,TGTGCCAGCAGCTCCGACAGTTCAACCTACGAGCAGTACTTC
.,TRBD2,TRBJ2-5,TRBV7-6,CASSLAELAGVGETQYF,TGTGCCAGCAGCTTAGCCGAGCTAGCGGGAGTTGGTGAGACCCAGTACTTC
few,.,TRBJ1-1,TRBV10-3,CAISYTGNTEAFF,TGTGCCATCAGCTATACAGGGAACACTGAAGCTTTCTTT